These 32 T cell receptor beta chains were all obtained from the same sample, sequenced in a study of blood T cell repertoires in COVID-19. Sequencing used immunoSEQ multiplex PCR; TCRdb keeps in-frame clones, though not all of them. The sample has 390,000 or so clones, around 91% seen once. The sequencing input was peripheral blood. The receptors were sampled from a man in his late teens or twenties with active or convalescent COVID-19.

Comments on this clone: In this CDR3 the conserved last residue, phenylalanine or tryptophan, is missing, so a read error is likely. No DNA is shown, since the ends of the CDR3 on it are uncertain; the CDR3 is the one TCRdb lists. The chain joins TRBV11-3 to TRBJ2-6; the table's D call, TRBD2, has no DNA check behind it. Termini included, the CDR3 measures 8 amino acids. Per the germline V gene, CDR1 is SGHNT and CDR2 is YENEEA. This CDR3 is CASSLVEA.

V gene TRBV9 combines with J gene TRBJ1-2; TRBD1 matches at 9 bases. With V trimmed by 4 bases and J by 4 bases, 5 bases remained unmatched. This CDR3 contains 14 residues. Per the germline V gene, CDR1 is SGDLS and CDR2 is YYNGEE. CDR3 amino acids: CASSPTGGVYGYTF. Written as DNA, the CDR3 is TGTGCCAGCAGCCCCACAGGGGGCGTCTATGGCTACACCTTC.

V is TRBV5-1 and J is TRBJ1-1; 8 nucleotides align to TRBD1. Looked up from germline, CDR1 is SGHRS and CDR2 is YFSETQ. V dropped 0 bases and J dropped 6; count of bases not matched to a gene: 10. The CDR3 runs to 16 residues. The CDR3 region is CASSLDTGGLWAEAFF. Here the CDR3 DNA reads TGCGCCAGCAGCTTGGATACAGGGGGGTTGTGGGCTGAAGCTTTCTTT.

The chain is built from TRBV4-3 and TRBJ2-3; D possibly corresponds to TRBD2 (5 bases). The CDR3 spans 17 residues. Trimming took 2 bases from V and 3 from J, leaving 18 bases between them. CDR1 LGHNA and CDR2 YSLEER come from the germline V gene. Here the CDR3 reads CASSQSSGSSLTDTQYF. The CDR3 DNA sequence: TGCGCCAGCAGCCAATCTTCGGGGTCCTCTCTGACAGATACGCAGTATTTT.

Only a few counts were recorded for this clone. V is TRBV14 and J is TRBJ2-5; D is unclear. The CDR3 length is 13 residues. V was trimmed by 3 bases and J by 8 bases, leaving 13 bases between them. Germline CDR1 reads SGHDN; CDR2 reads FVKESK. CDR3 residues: CASSHPEMGTQYF. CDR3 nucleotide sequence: TGTGCCAGCAGCCACCCGGAGATGGGTACCCAGTACTTC.

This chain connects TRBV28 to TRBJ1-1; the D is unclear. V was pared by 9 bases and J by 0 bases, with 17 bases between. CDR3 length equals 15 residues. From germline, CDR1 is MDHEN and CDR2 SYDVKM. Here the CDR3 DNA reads TGTGCCAGTTCGAAGCGGCGGTCCATGAACACTGAAGCTTTCTTT. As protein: CASSKRRSMNTEAFF.

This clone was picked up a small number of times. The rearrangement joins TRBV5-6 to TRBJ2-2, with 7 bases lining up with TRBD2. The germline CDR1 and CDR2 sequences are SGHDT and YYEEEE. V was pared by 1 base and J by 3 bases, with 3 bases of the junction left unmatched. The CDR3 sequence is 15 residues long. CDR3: CASSLRGVYTGELFF. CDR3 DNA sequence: TGTGCCAGCAGCTTGCGGGGGGTATACACCGGGGAGCTGTTTTTT.

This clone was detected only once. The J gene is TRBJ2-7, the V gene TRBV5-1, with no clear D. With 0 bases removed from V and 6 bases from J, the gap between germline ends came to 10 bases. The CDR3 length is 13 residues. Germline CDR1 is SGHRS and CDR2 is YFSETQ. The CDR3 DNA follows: TGCGCCAGCAGCTTGGTTTTTACGGGCGAGCAGTACTTC. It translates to CASSLVFTGEQYF.

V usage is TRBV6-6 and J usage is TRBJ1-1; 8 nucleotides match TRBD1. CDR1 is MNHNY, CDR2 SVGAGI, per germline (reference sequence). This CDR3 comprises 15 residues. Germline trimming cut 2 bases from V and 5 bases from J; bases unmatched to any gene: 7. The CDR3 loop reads CASSYRVQGATEAFF. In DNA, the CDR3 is TGTGCCAGCAGTTACCGGGTGCAGGGGGCTACTGAAGCTTTCTTT.

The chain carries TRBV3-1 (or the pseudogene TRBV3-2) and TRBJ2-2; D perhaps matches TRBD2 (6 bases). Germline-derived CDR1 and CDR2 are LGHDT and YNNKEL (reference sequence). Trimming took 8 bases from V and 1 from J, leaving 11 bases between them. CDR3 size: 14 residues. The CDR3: CASAGRLNTGELFF. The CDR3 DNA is TGTGCCAGCGCGGGACGGCTGAACACCGGGGAGCTGTTTTTT.

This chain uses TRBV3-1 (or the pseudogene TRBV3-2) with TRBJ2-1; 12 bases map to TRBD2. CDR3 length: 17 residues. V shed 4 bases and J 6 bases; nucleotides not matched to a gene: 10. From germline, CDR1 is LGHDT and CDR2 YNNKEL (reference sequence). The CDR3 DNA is TGTGCCAGCAGCCTCGGCACTAGCGGGAGGACGGGCAATGAGCAGTTCTTC. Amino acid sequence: CASSLGTSGRTGNEQFF.

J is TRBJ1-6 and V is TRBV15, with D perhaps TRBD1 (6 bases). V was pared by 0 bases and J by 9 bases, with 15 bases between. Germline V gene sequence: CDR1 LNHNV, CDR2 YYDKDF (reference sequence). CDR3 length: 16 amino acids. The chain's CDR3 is CATSRDRVVRGSPLHF. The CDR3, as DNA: TGTGCCACCAGCAGAGATCGGGTGGTCAGGGGTTCACCCCTCCACTTT. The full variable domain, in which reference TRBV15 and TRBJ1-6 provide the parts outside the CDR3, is DAMVIQNPRYQVTQFGKPVTLSCSQTLNHNVMYWYQQKSSQAPKLLFHYYDKDFNNEADTPDNFQSRRPNTSFCFLDIRSPGLGDTAMYLCATSRDRVVRGSPLHFGNGTRLTVT.

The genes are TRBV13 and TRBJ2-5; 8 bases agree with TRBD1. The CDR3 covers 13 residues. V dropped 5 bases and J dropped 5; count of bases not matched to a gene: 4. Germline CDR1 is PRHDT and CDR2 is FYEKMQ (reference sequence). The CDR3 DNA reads TGTGCCAGCAGCCGAAACAGGGGGGAGACCCAGTACTTC. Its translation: CASSRNRGETQYF.

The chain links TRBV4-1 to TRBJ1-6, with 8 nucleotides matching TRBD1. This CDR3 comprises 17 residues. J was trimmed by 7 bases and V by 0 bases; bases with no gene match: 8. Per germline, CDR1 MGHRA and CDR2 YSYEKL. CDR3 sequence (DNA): TGCGCCAGCAGCCAAGAACCCGGACAGGGTCGAAATTCACCCCTCCACTTT. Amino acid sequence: CASSQEPGQGRNSPLHF.

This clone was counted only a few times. The CDR3 DNA sequence: TGTGCCAGCAGCGTGGGGACAGGCTCCCCCTATGGCTACACCTTC. This codes for CASSVGTGSPYGYTF. This sequence joins TRBV7-9 and TRBJ1-2; the match to TRBD1 covers 8 bases. The CDR3 extends over 15 amino acids. The germline V gene has CDR1 SEHNR and CDR2 FQNEAQ (reference sequence). The junction had 9 bases not matched to a gene; V was cut back by 5 bases and J by 4 bases. The full variable domain, with the rest looked up from reference TRBV7-9 and TRBJ1-2, is DTGVSQNPRHKITKRGQNVTFRCDPISEHNRLYWYRQTLGQGPEFLTYFQNEAQLEKSRLLSDRFSAERPKGSFSTLEIQRTEQGDSAMYLCASSVGTGSPYGYTFGSGTRLTVV.

The CDR3 coding sequence is TGTGCCAGCAGTGTCATCAGGACAGGGGGGACAGATACGCAGTATTTT. Translated, it gives CASSVIRTGGTDTQYF. The chain has TRBV6-1 and TRBJ2-3, with 10 bases fitting TRBD1. CDR3 length equals 16 residues. J lost 3 bases, V lost 4 bases, and 7 bases had no gene match. The V gene's germline CDR1 is MNHNS and CDR2 SASEGT.

The CDR3 nucleotides read TGTGCCAGCAGCGGGGAGGTGGGGGAGCAGTTCTTC. Translation: CASSGEVGEQFF. J is TRBJ2-1 and V is TRBV7-9; maybe TRBD2 (6 bases). The germline gives CDR1 SEHNR, CDR2 FQNEAQ (reference sequence). Trimming removed 5 bases from V and 10 bases from J, with 12 bases in between. The CDR3 has 12 amino acids.

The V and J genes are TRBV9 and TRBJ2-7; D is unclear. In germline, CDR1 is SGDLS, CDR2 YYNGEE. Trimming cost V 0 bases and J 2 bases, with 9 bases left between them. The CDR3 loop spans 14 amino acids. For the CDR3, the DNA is TGTGCCAGCAGCGTAGGGGCCAGAACCTACGAGCAGTACTTC. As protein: CASSVGARTYEQYF.

The CDR3 nucleotides read TGTGCCAGCAGCTACGACAGCCCCTACGAGCAGTACTTC. It is translated as CASSYDSPYEQYF. This rearrangement joins TRBV5-6 to TRBJ2-7; TRBD1 might be the D (5 bases). CDR1 SGHDT and CDR2 YYEEEE come from the germline V gene. Trimming shortened V by 3 bases and J by 2 bases, and 9 bases separated the two germline ends. The CDR3 is 13 amino acids.

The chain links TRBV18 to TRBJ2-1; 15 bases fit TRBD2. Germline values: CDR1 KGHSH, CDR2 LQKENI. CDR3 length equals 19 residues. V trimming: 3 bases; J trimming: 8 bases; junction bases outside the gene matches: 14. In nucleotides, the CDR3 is TGTGCCAGCTCACCGACCGGGACTAGCGGGGGGTATCCCCCCCATGAGCAGTTCTTC. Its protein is CASSPTGTSGGYPPHEQFF.

The CDR3 region is CASREQPVTANEKLFF. CDR3 DNA sequence: TGCGCCAGCAGGGAACAGCCAGTGACGGCTAATGAAAAACTGTTTTTT. This chain joins TRBV5-1 and TRBJ1-4; no clear D gene. The CDR3 runs 16 residues. Germline assignment: CDR1 SGHRS and CDR2 YFSETQ. Deletions cut 5 bases from V and 3 bases from J, with 17 bases between.

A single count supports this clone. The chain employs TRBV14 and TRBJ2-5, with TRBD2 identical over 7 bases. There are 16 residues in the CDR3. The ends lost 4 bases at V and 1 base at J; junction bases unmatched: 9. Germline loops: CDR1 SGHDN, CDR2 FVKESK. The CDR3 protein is CASSPGRSSGQETQYF. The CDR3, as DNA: TGTGCCAGCAGCCCCGGTCGGTCTAGCGGCCAAGAGACCCAGTACTTC.

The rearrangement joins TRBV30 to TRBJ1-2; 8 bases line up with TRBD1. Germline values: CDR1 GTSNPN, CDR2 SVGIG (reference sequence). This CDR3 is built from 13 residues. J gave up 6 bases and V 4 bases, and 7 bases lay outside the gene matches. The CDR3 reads CAWMQGAQNGYTF. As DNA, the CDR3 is TGTGCCTGGATGCAGGGGGCGCAGAATGGCTACACCTTC.

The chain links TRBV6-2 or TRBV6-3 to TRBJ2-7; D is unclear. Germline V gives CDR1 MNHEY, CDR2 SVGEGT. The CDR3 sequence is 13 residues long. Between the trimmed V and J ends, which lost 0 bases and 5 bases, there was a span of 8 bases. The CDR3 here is CASSYSTRNEQYF. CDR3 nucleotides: TGTGCCAGCAGTTACTCCACACGAAACGAGCAGTACTTC.

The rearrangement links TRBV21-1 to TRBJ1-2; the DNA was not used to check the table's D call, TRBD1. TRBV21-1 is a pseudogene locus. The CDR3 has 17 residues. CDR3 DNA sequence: TGTGCCAGCACCGCGTCGAGGGACAGGGGCCTCGGATATGGCTACACCTTC. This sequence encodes CASTASRDRGLGYGYTF.

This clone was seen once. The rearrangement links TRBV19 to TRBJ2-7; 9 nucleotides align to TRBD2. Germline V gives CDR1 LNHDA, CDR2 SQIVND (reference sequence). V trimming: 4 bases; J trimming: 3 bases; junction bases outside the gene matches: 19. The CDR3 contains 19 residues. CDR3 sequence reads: CASSTYPGLAGTTHYEQYF. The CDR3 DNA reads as TGTGCCAGTAGTACTTACCCCGGGCTAGCGGGGACAACTCACTACGAGCAGTACTTC.

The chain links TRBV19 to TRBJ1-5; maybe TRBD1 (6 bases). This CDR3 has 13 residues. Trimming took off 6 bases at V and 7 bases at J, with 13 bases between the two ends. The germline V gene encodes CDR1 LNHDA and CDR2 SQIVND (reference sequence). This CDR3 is CASSGTPGQPQHF. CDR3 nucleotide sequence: TGTGCCAGTAGCGGGACACCAGGGCAGCCCCAGCATTTT.

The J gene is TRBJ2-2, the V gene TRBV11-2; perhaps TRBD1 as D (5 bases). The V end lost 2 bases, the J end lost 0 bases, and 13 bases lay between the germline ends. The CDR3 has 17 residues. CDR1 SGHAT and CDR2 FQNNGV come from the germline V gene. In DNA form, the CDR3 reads TGTGCCAGCAGCTTAAAAGGGGAAAGCGCGAACACCGGGGAGCTGTTTTTT. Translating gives CASSLKGESANTGELFF. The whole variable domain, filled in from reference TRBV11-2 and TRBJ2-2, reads EAGVAQSPRYKIIEKRQSVAFWCNPISGHATLYWYQQILGQGPKLLIQFQNNGVVDDSQLPKDRFSAERLKGVDSTLKIQPAKLEDSAVYLCASSLKGESANTGELFFGEGSRLTVL.

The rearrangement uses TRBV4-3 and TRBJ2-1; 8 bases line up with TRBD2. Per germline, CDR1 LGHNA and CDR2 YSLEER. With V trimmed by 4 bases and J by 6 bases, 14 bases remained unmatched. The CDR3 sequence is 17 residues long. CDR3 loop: CASSRGGYSGGSNEQFF. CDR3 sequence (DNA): TGCGCCAGCAGCCGCGGGGGGTACAGCGGGGGCTCCAATGAGCAGTTCTTC.

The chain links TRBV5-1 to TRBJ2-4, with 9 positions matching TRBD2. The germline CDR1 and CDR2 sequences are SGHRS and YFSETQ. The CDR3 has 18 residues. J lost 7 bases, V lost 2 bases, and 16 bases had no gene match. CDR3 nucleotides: TGCGCCAGCAGCTTTGGTGGGGCCCGGGCACTAGCGGGTAACATTCAGTACTTC. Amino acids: CASSFGGARALAGNIQYF.

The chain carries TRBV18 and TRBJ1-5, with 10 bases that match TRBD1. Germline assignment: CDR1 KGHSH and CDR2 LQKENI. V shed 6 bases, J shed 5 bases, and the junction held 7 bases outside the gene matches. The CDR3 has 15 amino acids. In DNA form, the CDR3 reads TGTGCCAGCTCCCAGACAGGGGGCCAGGATCAGCCCCAGCATTTT. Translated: CASSQTGGQDQPQHF. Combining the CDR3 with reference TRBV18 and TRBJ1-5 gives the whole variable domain NAGVMQNPRHLVRRRGQEARLRCSPMKGHSHVYWYRQLPEEGLKFMVYLQKENIIDESGMPKERFSAEFPKEGPSILRIQQVVRGDSAAYFCASSQTGGQDQPQHFGDGTRLSIL.

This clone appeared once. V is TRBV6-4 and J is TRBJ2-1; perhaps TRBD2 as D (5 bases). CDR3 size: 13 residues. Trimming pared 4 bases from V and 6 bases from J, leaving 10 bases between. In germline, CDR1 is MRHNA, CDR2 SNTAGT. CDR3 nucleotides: TGTGCCAGCAGTGGGGAGAGAGGCAATGAGCAGTTCTTC. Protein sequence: CASSGERGNEQFF.